This is a list of T cell receptor beta chains from one sample in a study of blood T cell repertoires in COVID-19. Repertoires were generated with immunoSEQ multiplex PCR, while TCRdb's copy carries only in-frame clones and drops some. In the table there are about 23,000 clones, under 90% of which are singletons. Sequencing was carried out using peripheral blood. The receptors were sampled from a woman over 75 with acute or convalescent COVID-19. The conserved cysteine and the conserved F or W are not part of the CDR3 here. The order of the fields is V gene, J gene, CDR3 protein.

>TRBV6-2/TRBV6-3|TRBJ1-3
ASSPHDNNSGNTIY
>TRBV9|TRBJ2-7
ASSDLSGTYEQY
>TRBV6-2/TRBV6-3|TRBJ2-7
ASSYRVGGGVHEQY
>TRBV18|TRBJ2-7
ASSPRRGDHEQY
>TRBV29-1|TRBJ2-5
SVVVAGGRATQY
>TRBV18|TRBJ1-1
ASSQGATEAF
>TRBV11-2|TRBJ1-2
ASSRWTGPSSGYT
>TRBV5-5|TRBJ2-2
ASSWESIIAYGELF
>TRBV4-3|TRBJ2-7
ASSQELARPYEQY
>TRBV19|TRBJ2-1
ASSLLATSNEQF
>TRBV20-1|TRBJ2-6
SASGGVGANVLT
>TRBV10-2|TRBJ2-7
ASSDWTSGSYEQY
>TRBV18|TRBJ1-1
ASSPRGDSEAF
>TRBV13|TRBJ1-1
ASSSGENTEAF
>TRBV19|TRBJ1-1
ASSPRQGFMDTEAF
>TRBV7-9|TRBJ1-3
ASSLYGGGSGNTIY
>TRBV9|TRBJ2-1
ASSVATSSGSNEQF
>TRBV6-5|TRBJ1-2
ASSQRDGYGYT
>TRBV19|TRBJ1-2
ASSIGSAGGGLGYT
>TRBV7-8|TRBJ1-2
ASSILQQGARGYT
>TRBV6-5|TRBJ2-7
ASSSTPGQSYEQY
>TRBV5-1|TRBJ2-3
ASSLEQYSTDTQY
>TRBV4-2|TRBJ2-3
ASSQEVTGGLTDTQY
>TRBV9|TRBJ2-1
ASSVGGGRGPSSYNEQF
>TRBV30|TRBJ1-5
AWSARGNQPQH
>TRBV18|TRBJ2-2
ASSPKGSGRGYPLNTGELF
>TRBV14|TRBJ2-1
ASSQRVGVYNEQF
>TRBV27|TRBJ1-6
ASSPRTGVNSPLH
>TRBV30|TRBJ2-1
AWSLDWNNEQF
>TRBV5-5|TRBJ2-3
ASSFPGTGGSTQY